This TCR beta chain was profiled in a study of cytomegalovirus exposure and HLA in healthy donors. Across the whole study: For the 300 to 450 genotyped donors, around 76% fell within the Caucasian-associated ancestry cluster. Findings of the study overall: An ancestry cluster, one associated with Asian ancestry, reportedly showed fewer N-insertions than the approximately 670-donor mean in a later analysis. Researchers reported in a later analysis that a missense DCLRE1C variant was tied to TCR beta V- and J-gene trimming.

Unrecorded immune exposure was likely among donors, who were nominally healthy when sampled. Concerning this clone: Its antigen is currently unknown.

Vbeta (60) and Jbeta (13) primers were used in the PCR. Produced via immunoSEQ multiplex PCR; TCRdb's table is partial and in-frame only. Altogether about 93,000 clones are present, approximately 64% being singletons, with the ten largest covering about 6.3%. CDR1 SGHDT and CDR2 YYEEEE come from the germline V gene. V was trimmed by 1 base and J by 4 bases, leaving 9 bases between them. The CDR3 runs to 14 residues. This receptor was identified in a boy younger than 18 in good health and CMV-seropositive. Sample: PBMCs. The genes are TRBV5-6 and TRBJ2-1, with D uncertain. The CDR3 spells CASSLYDGYNEQFF. The CDR3 region has the DNA TGTGCCAGCAGCTTGTACGACGGGTACAATGAGCAGTTCTTC.